The rows below give T cell receptor beta chains drawn from one sample of a study of cytomegalovirus exposure and HLA in healthy donors. Here immunoSEQ multiplex PCR was the method, and the copy in TCRdb shows in-frame clones only, minus some. Of about 130,000 clones listed, roughly four fifths were seen once; the top ten hold roughly 6.3%. Material for sequencing was PBMCs. The receptors were gathered from a woman aged 45-65 years in good health and CMV-seropositive. The CDR3 runs from the conserved cysteine through the conserved F or W. A D gene is named only where the DNA matches it firmly. Size values are once, few and many counts, or a class for expanded clones, and some rows have none.

TRBD1	15	TRBJ1-6	TRBV7-6	once	TGTGCCAGCAGCCTTCAGCGACAGGGGGGCTCACCCCTCCACTTT	CASSLQRQGGSPLHF
.	14	TRBJ1-5	TRBV10-1	.	TGCGCCAGCCCGGCGGGGAGGCAGTGTCAGCCCCAGCATTTT	CASPAGRQCQPQHF
.	16	TRBJ1-3	TRBV6-5	.	TGTGCCAGCAGTTACTCGCAGGGGTGGGCTGGAAACACCATATATTTT	CASSYSQGWAGNTIYF
TRBD1	14	TRBJ1-2	TRBV7-9	.	TGTGCCAGCAGCTCCGGGACAGGCTTCTATGGCTACACCTTC	CASSSGTGFYGYTF
.	14	TRBJ2-1	TRBV11-3	.	TGTGCCAGCAGCTTAGGCGGTAGGCCGAATGAGCAGTTCTTC	CASSLGGRPNEQFF
TRBD2	14	TRBJ2-5	TRBV2	.	TGTGCCAGCTCCGGGACTAGCGGTTTGGAGACCCAGTACTTC	CASSGTSGLETQYF
TRBD1	18	TRBJ2-2	TRBV7-2	once	TGTGCCAGCACCGCCTCGAGCGGGACAGGGCGGCTTGGCGGGGAGCTGTTTTTT	CASTASSGTGRLGGELFF
TRBD1	15	TRBJ2-1	TRBV6-5	.	TGTGCCAGCAGAGCCGGGACAGGGGGTTGGAATGAGCAGTTCTTC	CASRAGTGGWNEQFF
.	12	TRBJ1-1	TRBV5-1	.	TGCGCCAGCAGCTTGGAACAGACTGAAGCTTTCTTT	CASSLEQTEAFF
.	15	TRBJ2-6	TRBV5-1	.	TGCGCCAGCAGCTTGGGTAGCTCTGGGGCCAACGTCCTGACTTTC	CASSLGSSGANVLTF
.	17	TRBJ2-3	TRBV5-4	.	TGTGCCAGCAGCCGCGCGGGGGCCGCCCTGAGCACAGATACGCAGTATTTT	CASSRAGAALSTDTQYF
.	17	TRBJ1-2	TRBV6-1	.	TGTGCCAGCAGTGCACTGACAAAGGGGCTACCATCCTATGGCTACACCTTC	CASSALTKGLPSYGYTF
TRBD2	19	TRBJ2-7	TRBV11-2	.	TGTGCCAGCAGCTTAGTAAGGACTAGCGGGGGGGCTTACGGACGCGAGCAGTACTTC	CASSLVRTSGGAYGREQYF
.	15	TRBJ1-3	TRBV19	.	TGTGCCAGTAGTCCTTGGGACACTGCTGGAAACACCATATATTTT	CASSPWDTAGNTIYF
.	15	TRBJ1-5	TRBV15	.	TGTGCCACCAGCAGAGTTCGACAGGTGAGCCAGCCCCAGCATTTT	CATSRVRQVSQPQHF
TRBD2	14	TRBJ2-5	TRBV6-5	.	TGTGCCAGCCGGACTAGCGGGGGGGAGGAGACCCAGTACTTC	CASRTSGGEETQYF
.	14	TRBJ1-5	TRBV5-6	few	TGTGCCAGCAGCTTGGCCGGGAGATATCAGCCCCAGCATTTT	CASSLAGRYQPQHF
.	15	TRBJ1-5	TRBV9	.	TGTGCCAGCAGCGTCGGGACGGGGGATAGTCAGCCCCAGCATTTT	CASSVGTGDSQPQHF
TRBD2	17	TRBJ2-5	TRBV5-4	.	TGTGCCAGCAGCTCTGGGACTAGCGGGGGGGCATCCGAGACCCAGTACTTC	CASSSGTSGGASETQYF
TRBD2	15	TRBJ2-5	TRBV4-2	.	TGTGCCAGCAGCCAAGAGCGGGGGGAGCAAGAGACCCAGTACTTC	CASSQERGEQETQYF
.	13	TRBJ2-5	TRBV7-7	.	TGTGCCAGCAGCTATTCCAGGTTCGATAGCCAGTACTTC	CASSYSRFDSQYF
.	13	TRBJ2-5	TRBV7-9	once	TGTGCCAGCAGCTTACCTCCGGGGGAGACCCAGTACTTC	CASSLPPGETQYF
.	12	TRBJ2-7	TRBV30	.	TGTGCCTGCTCACTCGGGGGATACGAGCAGTACTTC	CACSLGGYEQYF
TRBD1	15	TRBJ2-1	TRBV9	.	TGTGCCAGCAGCGGGGCGGGACAGGGGGCTAATGAGCAGTTCTTC	CASSGAGQGANEQFF
TRBD1	15	TRBJ1-1	TRBV6-1	once	TGTGCCAGCAGTGAAATGGGACAGCGGAACACTGAAGCTTTCTTT	CASSEMGQRNTEAFF
.	13	TRBJ2-7	TRBV30	.	TGTGCCTGGAGCTACGGGTCTTCCTACGAGCAGTACTTC	CAWSYGSSYEQYF